The next 10 T cell receptor beta chains were all read from a single sample in a study of cytomegalovirus exposure and HLA in healthy donors (dated by TCRdb to the late 2010s). Library generation was performed with the immunoSEQ multiplex PCR assay. TCRdb retrieved this table from immuneACCESS and kept in-frame rearrangements only. Not all clones are present; in checked studies, unresolved V genes account for under half, and no reason is known for the remainder. Here the sample has about 160,000 clones; 96% occur a single time. Of the sample, approximately 0.82% falls within the top ten clones. The sample consisted of PBMCs. The receptors stem from a woman between 18 and 29 years old in good health and CMV-seronegative.

The chain couples TRBV7-9 to TRBJ1-1; D remains unclear. Germline assignment: CDR1 SEHNR and CDR2 FQNEAQ (reference sequence). There are 15 residues in the CDR3. V gave up 4 bases and J gave up 5 bases, with 17 bases separating them. The CDR3 region is CASSSIPLGETEAFF. In DNA, the CDR3 is TGTGCCAGCAGCTCAATCCCCCTCGGAGAGACTGAAGCTTTCTTT. Combining the CDR3 with reference TRBV7-9 and TRBJ1-1 gives the whole variable domain DTGVSQNPRHKITKRGQNVTFRCDPISEHNRLYWYRQTLGQGPEFLTYFQNEAQLEKSRLLSDRFSAERPKGSFSTLEIQRTEQGDSAMYLCASSSIPLGETEAFFGQGTRLTVV.

The CDR3 bases are TGCAGCGTTGTGCCGTCAGGGAGGAATGAGCAGTTCTTC. Its protein is CSVVPSGRNEQFF. The chain joins TRBV29-1 to TRBJ2-1; tentatively, D is TRBD2 (6 bases). Trimming stripped 4 bases from V and 7 bases from J, with 14 bases between. Germline lookup yields CDR1 SQVTM and CDR2 ANQGSEA. The CDR3 is made up of 13 amino acids.

The rearrangement links TRBV2 to TRBJ1-5, with 8 positions matching TRBD1. Germline V gene sequence: CDR1 SNHLY, CDR2 FYNNEI. The CDR3 is made up of 14 amino acids. The junction had 6 bases not matched to a gene; V was cut back by 4 bases and J by 7 bases. The CDR3 is CASSVGRGLQPQHF. In nucleotides, the CDR3 is TGTGCCAGCAGTGTGGGCAGGGGGCTCCAGCCCCAGCATTTT.

This sequence joins TRBV2 and TRBJ1-3; D not certain. Germline CDR1 and CDR2: SNHLY and FYNNEI. Trimming removed 7 bases at V and 0 bases at J, with 13 bases between. The CDR3 runs 15 residues. As DNA, the CDR3 is TGTGCCAGCACCATAGAGGGTCTCTCTGGAAACACCATATATTTT. Its translation is CASTIEGLSGNTIYF.

The chain uses TRBV5-8 and TRBJ1-2; TRBD1 aligns across 12 bases. V was clipped by 5 bases and J by 7 bases; unmatched bases: 6. The CDR3 consists of 14 residues. In germline, CDR1 is SGHTS, CDR2 YDEGEE. CDR3 bases: TGTGCCAGCAGAGGGGGGACAGGGGGCTCTGGCTACACCTTC. Amino acid sequence: CASRGGTGGSGYTF. Full variable domain (rest looked up from reference TRBV5-8 and TRBJ1-2): EAGVTQSPTHLIKTRGQQATLRCSPISGHTSVYWYQQALGLGLQFLLWYDEGEERNRGNFPPRFSGRQFPNYSSELNVNALELEDSALYLCASRGGTGGSGYTFGSGTRLTVV.

The J gene is TRBJ2-1, the V gene TRBV19; 7 nucleotides agree with TRBD2. The CDR3 is 15 residues long. The V gene's germline CDR1 is LNHDA and CDR2 SQIVND (reference sequence). J lost 6 bases, V lost 3 bases, and 8 bases had no gene match. The CDR3 DNA is TGTGCCAGTAGTATCGAGGGACTATCCATCAATGAGCAGTTCTTC. This sequence encodes CASSIEGLSINEQFF.

The J gene is TRBJ1-1, the V gene TRBV7-8; D might be TRBD1 (6 bases). Germline V gene data show CDR1 as SGHVS and CDR2 as FQNEAQ. Trimming stripped 0 bases from V and 0 bases from J, with 14 bases between. This CDR3 has 17 amino acids. The DNA for the CDR3 is TGTGCCAGCAGCTTAGCGCTACAGGGATCGGTGAACACTGAAGCTTTCTTT. The encoded protein is CASSLALQGSVNTEAFF.

The J gene is TRBJ2-5, the V gene TRBV29-1; 7 bases line up with TRBD2. V was pared by 6 bases and J by 5 bases, with 9 bases of the junction left unmatched. The CDR3 extends over 13 amino acids. Germline V gene sequence: CDR1 SQVTM, CDR2 ANQGSEA. The CDR3 here is CSVRRGVSETQYF. The CDR3 DNA sequence: TGCAGCGTCCGACGGGGGGTTTCGGAGACCCAGTACTTC.

The V gene is TRBV7-9, the J gene TRBJ2-3; maybe TRBD1 (5 bases). V was clipped by 6 bases and J by 1 base, with 8 bases between them. Germline CDR1 is SEHNR and CDR2 is FQNEAQ (reference sequence). The CDR3 totals 13 residues. CDR3 protein: CASSQGGTDTQYF. The CDR3 bases are TGTGCCAGCAGTCAAGGGGGCACAGATACGCAGTATTTT.

The chain combines TRBV7-9 with TRBJ2-7; D unclear. V lost 5 bases and J lost 6, with 11 bases in between. This CDR3 contains 12 residues. Germline V gives CDR1 SEHNR, CDR2 FQNEAQ (reference sequence). The CDR3 loop is CASSLLSGEQYF. The CDR3 coding sequence is TGTGCCAGCAGCCTGCTATCTGGCGAGCAGTACTTC.